This TCR beta chain came from a study of CD8+CD57+ T cells in acquired aplastic anemia. Germline-derived CDR1 and CDR2 are DFQATT and SNEGSKA (reference sequence). V shed 5 bases and J shed 0 bases, with 17 bases lying between them. The CDR3 is made up of 15 amino acids. The TCR beta profiling, which covered VDJ combination and CDR3 sequence, was carried out using genomic DNA as the template. TCRdb itself ran the reads through MiXCR, one entry per CDR3 protein. Of about 150,000 distinct CDR3 sequences detected, approximately 52% appear once; the ten largest clones hold more than 10%. The study, taken as a whole, reports: Comparison of patients with controls identified about 27 shared CD8+ CDR3 sequences.

A note on this clonotype: Its target is unknown.

Selection for sequencing was limited to patients who had shown CD8+CD57+ cell expansion by flow cytometry. The chain has TRBV20-1 and TRBJ2-7; possible D gene TRBD1, 6 bases. The sample comprised sorted CD4+, CD8+, or CD8+CD57+ T cells (not recorded which) from PBMCs. This TCR came from a human donor with aplastic anemia. CDR3 sequence reads: CSAARQDQSSYEQYF. In nucleotides, the CDR3 is TGCAGTGCTGCCCGACAGGATCAGAGCTCCTACGAGCAGTACTTC.